This record covers a single TCR beta chain. Its specificity is not known. The sample comes from a study of blood T cells in healthy people across ages. Overall study results and limits: Estimated diversity, derived from one million T cells, was regarded as an underestimate.

Together with a sample-barcoded 5' primer, a J-beta primer mix was included in a second PCR lasting roughly 6 to 12 cycles. TCRdb re-derived calls from the 5' RACE reads in MiXCR, one entry per CDR3 protein. The table includes hundreds of thousands of distinct CDR3 sequences, approximately 30% detected once. V was pared by 5 bases and J by 4 bases, with 17 bases between. CDR3 length: 15 amino acids. Germline CDR1 is MNHNS and CDR2 is SASEGT. Isolation yielded PBMCs, at least 7 million per sample, in every case. The sample was blood. The receptor comes from an elderly woman in good health. The rearrangement links TRBV6-1 to TRBJ1-1, with TRBD1 as a possible D gene (6 bases). DNA for the CDR3: TGTGCCAGCAGTCACCTCAGACAGGTGGGCACTGAAGCTTTCTTT. Translated: CASSHLRQVGTEAFF.